The 20 T cell receptor beta chains below come from one sample, sequenced in a study of T-cell memory formation after mild COVID-19. TCRdb re-analysed the 5' RACE reads in MiXCR, keeping a single row per CDR3 protein. Of over 300,000 distinct CDR3 sequences in the sample, under 25% were seen once. The sample taken for sequencing was PBMCs or a T cell subset sorted from them (not recorded which). Source of these receptors: a man aged 18 to 29 who had mild COVID-19 (a few samples of this study predate the infection). Cell type and time point are not known.

This clonotype was seen repeatedly, ten times or more. V is TRBV5-6 and J is TRBJ2-1, with 8 bases matching TRBD2. This CDR3 region has 13 residues. The V and J ends lost 5 bases and 9 bases, in that order; junction bases with no gene match: 7. The germline V gene has CDR1 SGHDT and CDR2 YYEEEE. CDR3 DNA: TGTGCCAGCAGTACGCTAGCGGGCGGTGAGCAGTTCTTC. It translates to CASSTLAGGEQFF. The variable domain in full, with the rest retrieved from reference TRBV5-6 and TRBJ2-1, is DAGVTQSPTHLIKTRGQQVTLRCSPKSGHDTVSWYQQALGQGPQFIFQYYEEEERQRGNFPDRFSGHQFPNYSSELNVNALLLGDSALYLCASSTLAGGEQFFGPGTRLTVL.

V and J are TRBV7-7 and TRBJ2-3; D is perhaps TRBD1 (5 bases). The CDR3 has 14 residues. Per the germline V gene, CDR1 is SSHAT and CDR2 is FNYEAQ (reference sequence). Deletions cut 5 bases from V and 3 bases from J, with 12 bases between. DNA for the CDR3: TGTGCCAGCAGCCCTGGAACAGGAACAGATACGCAGTATTTT. Residues: CASSPGTGTDTQYF.

The V gene is TRBV5-1, the J gene TRBJ2-7, with TRBD1 identical over 7 bases. CDR1 SGHRS and CDR2 YFSETQ come from the germline V gene. The CDR3 is 13 residues long. V dropped 2 bases and J dropped 5; count of bases not matched to a gene: 4. The CDR3 loop reads CASSFTGDNEQYV. The DNA of the CDR3 is TGCGCCAGCAGCTTCACAGGGGACAACGAGCAGTACGTC.

This clonotype occurred a few times. The rearrangement joins TRBV6-5 to TRBJ2-1; 7 nucleotides agree with TRBD1. The CDR3 extends over 12 amino acids. Germline V gene sequence: CDR1 MNHEY, CDR2 SVGAGI. The V segment lost 6 bases and the J segment 8 bases; nucleotides outside the gene matches: 4. The CDR3 bases are TGTGCCAGCAGAAAAACAGGGGATGAGCAGTTCTTC. Protein product: CASRKTGDEQFF.

In regard to this clonotype: Its ends do not fully match the called genes, so a read error is possible. V and J are TRBV12-3 or TRBV12-4 and TRBJ2-1; D may be TRBD1 (6 bases). The CDR3 covers 16 residues. The CDR3 spells CASRLGGGGLFNEQFF. Written as DNA, the CDR3 is TGTGCCAGCAGATTAGGGGGTGGCGGGCTCTTCAATGAGCAGTTCTTC.

Only a few counts were recorded for this clonotype. V usage is TRBV5-1 and J usage is TRBJ2-5; D may be TRBD1 (5 bases). Germline assignment: CDR1 SGHRS and CDR2 YFSETQ. V was trimmed by 2 bases and J by 9 bases, leaving 20 bases between them. CDR3 length equals 15 residues. DNA of the CDR3: TGCGCCAGCAGCTTTCGACAGACCCGGACGACGTCCCAGTACTTC. Its translation is CASSFRQTRTTSQYF.

This clonotype occurred a few times. The J gene is TRBJ1-1, the V gene TRBV20-1; no clear D gene. V lost 0 bases to trimming and J lost 1 base, with 6 bases between them. The CDR3 runs 13 residues. Germline V gene sequence: CDR1 DFQATT, CDR2 SNEGSKA (reference sequence). In nucleotides, the CDR3 is TGCAGTGCTAGAGATCTCAGGAACACTGAAGCTTTCTTT. Translation: CSARDLRNTEAFF.

The chain couples TRBV6-2 or TRBV6-3 to TRBJ2-7; either TRBD1 or TRBD2 may fit D (5 bases each). Germline V gives CDR1 MNHEY, CDR2 SVGEGT. Trimming shortened V by 5 bases and J by 7 bases, and 18 bases separated the two germline ends. The CDR3 covers 14 residues. The DNA for the CDR3 is TGTGCCAGCAGTACATCCGGGACGGCCGGGGAGCAGTACGTC. Its translation is CASSTSGTAGEQYV.

V usage is TRBV7-9 and J usage is TRBJ2-6; a possible D gene is TRBD2 (6 bases). V was shortened by 5 bases and J by 2 bases, with 13 bases between the two germline ends. CDR1 is SEHNR and CDR2 is FQNEAQ in the germline V gene (reference sequence). CDR3 length equals 16 residues. In nucleotides, the CDR3 is TGTGCCAGCAGCCATCACGGGGGTACTGGGGCCAACGTCCTGACTTTC. Translated, it gives CASSHHGGTGANVLTF.

This sequence joins TRBV20-1 and TRBJ2-1, with 12 bases identical to TRBD2. Per germline, CDR1 DFQATT and CDR2 SNEGSKA (reference sequence). With 4 bases clipped from V and 9 bases from J, the junction kept 1 base outside the gene matches. The CDR3 consists of 12 residues. The CDR3 reads CSAMTSGGEQFF. The CDR3 DNA sequence: TGCAGTGCTATGACTAGCGGGGGTGAGCAGTTCTTC.

V usage is TRBV4-2 and J usage is TRBJ2-3; D is possibly TRBD2 (7 bases). The CDR3 runs 17 residues. CDR1 is LGHNA and CDR2 is YNFKEQ in the germline V gene. V was trimmed by 3 bases and J by 2 bases, leaving 18 bases between them. This CDR3 reads CASSQGGAGTLTDTQYF. The CDR3 bases are TGTGCCAGCAGCCAGGGGGGGGCGGGGACCCTCACAGATACGCAGTATTTT.

The rearrangement links TRBV4-3 to TRBJ1-6, with TRBD1 as a possible D gene (6 bases). The CDR3 extends over 17 amino acids. V lost 1 base and J lost 10, with 20 bases in between. Germline lookup yields CDR1 LGHNA and CDR2 YSLEER. The CDR3 is CASSQGVAGESGSPLHF. The CDR3 DNA reads as TGCGCCAGCAGCCAAGGTGTCGCAGGGGAAAGCGGATCACCCCTCCACTTT.

This clonotype was recorded a few times. The CDR3 nucleotides read TGCGCCAGCAGGGACGGTTTCTCTGGAAACACCATATATTTT. Translating gives CASRDGFSGNTIYF. The chain links TRBV5-1 to TRBJ1-3; D uncertain. The V gene lost 5 bases and the J gene lost 0 bases, with 9 bases spanning the gap. The CDR3 loop spans 14 amino acids. The germline gives CDR1 SGHRS, CDR2 YFSETQ.

The genes are TRBV15 and TRBJ2-1; D not certain. Germline V gene lookup returns CDR1 LNHNV and CDR2 YYDKDF (reference sequence). There are 14 residues in the CDR3. V was shortened by 0 bases and J by 7 bases, with 10 bases between the two germline ends. The CDR3, as DNA: TGTGCCACCAGCAGAGATGGCCGTTCAAATGAGCAGTTCTTC. Translation: CATSRDGRSNEQFF.

This clonotype has only a few counts. The gene calls are TRBV27 and TRBJ1-5; D unclear. Trimming took off 3 bases at V and 5 bases at J, with 5 bases between the two ends. Looked up from germline, CDR1 is MNHEY and CDR2 is SMNVEV (reference sequence). The CDR3 has 12 amino acids. DNA of the CDR3: TGTGCCAGCAGTTTTGTGGATCAGCCCCAGCATTTT. Residues: CASSFVDQPQHF.

This clonotype was observed a few times. This sequence joins TRBV20-1 and TRBJ2-7; no firm D call. With 5 bases removed from V and 2 bases from J, the gap between germline ends came to 7 bases. The CDR3 runs to 11 residues. Germline loops: CDR1 DFQATT, CDR2 SNEGSKA (reference sequence). CDR3 sequence: CSASSTYEQYV. Here the CDR3 DNA reads TGCAGTGCTTCTTCCACCTACGAGCAGTACGTC.

This chain links TRBV2 with TRBJ2-5; TRBD1 is a possible D gene (6 bases). This CDR3 spans 16 amino acids. Germline CDR1 is SNHLY and CDR2 is FYNNEI. The V gene lost 3 bases and the J gene lost 7 bases, with 21 bases spanning the gap. The CDR3 sequence: CASSEYRAIKPRTQYF. The CDR3 DNA reads TGTGCCAGCAGTGAGTACAGGGCCATTAAGCCTAGGACCCAGTACTTC. The full variable domain, its missing parts supplied by reference TRBV2 and TRBJ2-5, is EPEVTQTPSHQVTQMGQEVILRCVPISNHLYFYWYRQILGQKVEFLVSFYNNEISEKSEIFDDQFSVERPDGSNFTLKIRSTKLEDSAMYFCASSEYRAIKPRTQYFGPGTRLLVL.

This clonotype was seen a single time. An end of the junction differs from the germline gene, which may be a read error. The J gene is TRBJ2-1, the V gene TRBV7-9; weak D call: TRBD1 (5 bases). This CDR3 region has 13 residues. In germline, CDR1 is SEHNR, CDR2 FQNEAQ (reference sequence). CDR3 in DNA: TGTGCCAGAAGCTTAGGGGTAGGAAATGAGCAGTTCTTC. Protein sequence: CARSLGVGNEQFF.

The chain joins TRBV2 to TRBJ2-7, with D tentatively TRBD2 (7 bases). CDR3 length equals 12 residues. The V gene's germline CDR1 is SNHLY and CDR2 FYNNEI. V was pared by 9 bases and J by 3 bases, with 12 bases between. DNA for the CDR3: TGTGCCAGGAGGGGGGAGGGCTACGAGCAGTACTTC. This translates into CARRGEGYEQYF.

The table lists this clonotype with a few counts. The gene calls are TRBV16 and TRBJ1-4, with D hard to call. The V end lost 2 bases, the J end lost 0 bases, and 7 bases lay between the germline ends. Germline lookup yields CDR1 KGHSY and CDR2 FQNENV. The CDR3 has 15 residues. In DNA, the CDR3 is TGTGCCAGCAGCCAACGCCGGTCAACTAATGAAAAACTGTTTTTT. Amino acid sequence: CASSQRRSTNEKLFF. Variable domain in full (rest from reference TRBV16 and TRBJ1-4): GEEVAQTPKHLVRGEGQKAKLYCAPIKGHSYVFWYQQVLKNEFKFLISFQNENVFDETGMPKERFSAKCLPNSPCSLEIQATKLEDSAVYFCASSQRRSTNEKLFFGSGTQLSVL.